A selection of T cell receptor beta chains follows, all from one sample in a study of Ad26.COV2.S vaccination and SARS-CoV-2 variants. Data came from immunoSEQ multiplex PCR; TCRdb stores just in-frame clones and leaves some out. The sample lists hundreds of thousands of clones, about 90% occurring once. Here the sequenced sample was peripheral blood, taken in a trial of Ad26.COV2.S vaccine versus placebo. These receptors were obtained from a person aged 18-65 years who received the Ad26.COV2.S COVID-19 vaccine or a placebo. Each CDR3 is given with its conserved first and last residue.

j_gene | v_gene | CDR3aa
TRBJ1-5 | TRBV7-6 | CASSPNPGTGDQPQHF
TRBJ2-7 | TRBV19 | CASSTALSRPEQYF
TRBJ1-4 | TRBV6-5 | CASRREATNEKLFF
TRBJ2-7 | TRBV24-1 | CATSDLASPYEQYF
TRBJ1-2 | TRBV4-3 | CASSTDPSAYGYTF
TRBJ1-2 | TRBV9 | CASSAPGIGGEAYGYTF
TRBJ1-1 | TRBV5-1 | CASSLSAGPNTEAFF
TRBJ2-1 | TRBV5-1 | CASSRGGGPYNEQFF
TRBJ2-3 | TRBV5-4 | CASSLGSAGAGPDTQYF
TRBJ1-5 | TRBV28 | CASSRGDRENQPQHF
TRBJ2-3 | TRBV5-1 | CASSLPSSGGATDTQYF
TRBJ2-2 | TRBV9 | CASNEEGAAGELFF
TRBJ1-2 | TRBV9 | CASSVGGGNYGYTF
TRBJ2-1 | TRBV30 | CAWSVLTIDEQFF
TRBJ2-1 | TRBV20-1 | CSASAQNYEQFF
TRBJ2-7 | TRBV11-2 | CASSLAPSGGPSYEQYF
TRBJ2-7 | TRBV27 | CASSLNRVSYEQYF
TRBJ1-1 | TRBV9 | CASSVLGLNTEAFF
TRBJ1-5 | TRBV28 | CASSYPTRDTNQPQHF
TRBJ2-5 | TRBV15 | CATSRRAGWETQYF
TRBJ1-1 | TRBV30 | CAWSKTGGRMNTEAFF
TRBJ2-7 | TRBV14 | CASSQEEKQYF
TRBJ2-1 | TRBV19 | CASRNLDYNEQFF
TRBJ2-2 | TRBV6-6 | CASYPGQGAEELFF
TRBJ2-2 | TRBV7-2 | CASSLGASGGATGELFF
TRBJ1-5 | TRBV11-2 | CASSLEGVSNQPQHF
TRBJ2-1 | TRBV5-1 | CASSAPSGSSYNEQFF
TRBJ1-2 | TRBV19 | CASNSIGTGEGYGYTF
TRBJ1-2 | TRBV30 | CAWTPTPRTYYGYTF
TRBJ2-5 | TRBV7-2 | CASSLDRQAETQYF
TRBJ1-6 | TRBV2 | CASLIRSLHF
TRBJ2-5 | TRBV7-6 | CASSWDSLGLAGETQYF
TRBJ2-1 | TRBV3-1/TRBV3-2 | CASSQVEGARNEQFF
TRBJ1-5 | TRBV12-2 | CASRLEHGRVYQPQHF
TRBJ2-5 | TRBV18 | CASSPPKPALEETQYF
TRBJ2-1 | TRBV6-4 | CASSEGGEQFF
TRBJ1-2 | TRBV28 | CASSIYGGTGVLFRDGYTF
TRBJ1-5 | TRBV27 | CASSLYGRQPQHF
TRBJ1-2 | TRBV18 | CASSSGQGNYGYTF
TRBJ2-7 | TRBV5-6 | CASSLAFYEQYF
TRBJ1-4 | TRBV28 | CASSLRTGGDEKLFF
TRBJ1-3 | TRBV7-2 | CASSSTWRNTIYF
TRBJ2-7 | TRBV6-2/TRBV6-3 | CASSYPRDRVSDEQYF
TRBJ2-7 | TRBV28 | CASSSHGGSYEQYF
TRBJ1-5 | TRBV12-5 | CASGLMGQPQHF
TRBJ1-3 | TRBV29-1 | CSVVAGGNTIYF
TRBJ2-3 | TRBV7-2 | CASSWGTSGGATDTQYF
TRBJ2-7 | TRBV6-6 | CASRSRGNSYEQYF